This T cell receptor (beta chain) derives from a study of blood T cell repertoires in COVID-19 (dated by TCRdb to 2020 to 2021). For context, the study as a whole: Collaborator samples came from the United States, Italy and Spain and covered acute and convalescent phases of COVID-19. The repertoires were released in a freely available public database meant as a resource for research on the immune response to SARS-CoV-2. HLA class I and class II types, where available, came from metadata supplied by the sample provider rather than from assay-based typing. Subjects who had been exposed to COVID-19, were actively infected with it, or had recovered from it provided the deeply sampled blood TCRbeta repertoires that made up the dataset. The samples were drawn from the first 160 participants of the ongoing ImmuneRACE study and from 1,254 subjects provided by 6 global collaborators. Sample metadata almost always included a de-identified subject ID, COVID-19 status, age in years and sex. The prospective study material was composed of cDNA or gDNA derived from T cells, B-cell-depleted T cells, or PBMCs. The paper as a whole reports these results and caveats: How much clinical and demographic metadata was included differed by source and by participant, and the metadata was provided uncurated.

TCRbeta CDR3 regions were amplified from genomic DNA using the immunoSEQ Assay, a bias-controlled multiplex PCR. Regarding the original processing steps: Within the assay, amplification of reference gene primers was used to estimate how many nucleated cells each sample contained. To quantify the absolute abundance of each unique TCRbeta CDR3 rearrangement, sequence reads were collapsed and filtered. Productive Simpson clonality was computed per sample as the square root of Simpson's diversity index over productive rearrangements. TCRdb took over this immuneACCESS table, retaining in-frame rearrangements with V and J assigned. Such tables are incomplete; in checked studies, under half of the missing clones stem from an unresolved V gene, and the remainder is unexplained. Clone size and the V and J calls come from that table; the DNA yielded D and trimming. The sample table records under 55,000 clones; roughly 88% of these occur just once. The top ten hold 12% to 15% of the sample.

Collaborating institutions collected whole blood in K2EDTA tubes following their own protocols. For TCRbeta analysis, collaborator samples were shipped as frozen whole blood, as isolated PBMCs, or as DNA extracted from either sample type. Remarks on this clone: Its antigen specificity is not known. One end of the junction is discordant with germline, which a read error may explain.

The germline V gene (reference sequence) gives CDR1 as MNHEY and CDR2 as SMNVEV. From the cysteine up to the phenylalanine, the CDR3 has a length of 13 residues. Just the 39-base CDR3 DNA is kept, in frame starting at base 1. The clonotype originates from a human donor in a cohort sampled during active COVID-19. This sequence uses TRBV27 and TRBJ2-1; TRBD2 fits 9 bases in the junction. Sequencing was done on a sample of peripheral blood. In nucleotide form, the sequence is TGTGCCAGCAGTTGGACTAGCGATGTCGTCCAACTCTTC. Translated, this gives CASSWTSDVVQLF.